Shown below are 16 T cell receptor beta chains from a single sample sequenced in a study of post-analysis software for immune sequencing data. Points from the study as a whole: Patients used about five TRBV segments, including TRBV5-6, TRBV5-1 and TRBV20-1, more often than controls.

For these receptors, no antigen is known. Unique molecular identifiers had been added to the TCR beta cDNA libraries. From the PCR reads, TCRdb called clonotypes with MiXCR, one entry per CDR3 protein. The sample has about 800,000 distinct CDR3 sequences; 25% to 30% are singletons. The sequencing sample was made of blood. The receptors originated from a girl aged 5 to 17 with multiple sclerosis.

This clonotype has just one count. The V and J genes are TRBV5-1 and TRBJ2-5; 10 nucleotides line up with TRBD1. The V and J ends lost 7 bases and 11 bases, in that order; junction bases with no gene match: 17. Germline assignment: CDR1 SGHRS and CDR2 YFSETQ. The CDR3 covers 15 residues. This CDR3 is CASDVGQGPYNEQYF. DNA for the CDR3: TGCGCCAGCGACGTGGGACAGGGGCCTTACAATGAGCAGTACTTC.

The gene calls are TRBV19 and TRBJ2-1; D is unresolved. With 3 bases removed from V and 6 bases from J, the gap between germline ends came to 12 bases. The CDR3 is 14 amino acids. Germline CDR1 and CDR2: LNHDA and SQIVND (reference sequence). CDR3 in DNA: TGTGCCAGTAGTATTTATAGGCGGTTCAATGAGCAGTTCTTC. It encodes CASSIYRRFNEQFF.

This clonotype was detected many times. V usage is TRBV4-3 and J usage is TRBJ2-1; D is unresolved. V was pared by 1 base and J by 9 bases, with 10 bases between. The germline gives CDR1 LGHNA, CDR2 YSLEER. The CDR3 is 13 amino acids. CDR3: CASSQAGNGEQFF. CDR3 DNA sequence: TGCGCCAGCAGCCAAGCTGGGAATGGTGAGCAGTTCTTC.

This clonotype has ten or more counts. The rearrangement links TRBV29-1 to TRBJ2-6; D is uncertain. The germline V and J ends were trimmed by 5 bases and 4 bases, with 12 bases remaining between them. Looked up from germline, CDR1 is SQVTM and CDR2 is ANQGSEA. The CDR3 covers 14 residues. The CDR3 region has the DNA TGCAGCGTTAACGGGCCGCAGGGGGCCAACGTCCTGACTTTC. Translating gives CSVNGPQGANVLTF.

The V call is TRBV4-1, the J call TRBJ2-3; 10 nucleotides align to TRBD2. The CDR3 has 16 amino acids. Germline V gene data show CDR1 as MGHRA and CDR2 as YSYEKL. J was trimmed by 4 bases and V by 1 base; bases with no gene match: 5. The CDR3 nucleotides are TGCGCCAGCAGCCAAGGAAGAGCGGGAGGGGCAGATACGCAGTATTTT. This encodes CASSQGRAGGADTQYF.

V and J are TRBV20-1 and TRBJ1-1; 9 bases fit TRBD1. CDR1 and CDR2 (germline): DFQATT, SNEGSKA (reference sequence). The ends lost 1 base at V and 5 bases at J; junction bases unmatched: 8. The CDR3 has 15 amino acids. This CDR3 is CSARGAGQGLTEAFF. DNA of the CDR3: TGCAGTGCTAGAGGAGCGGGACAGGGTTTAACTGAAGCTTTCTTT.

This clonotype was seen only a few times. V and J are TRBV29-1 and TRBJ2-1; D not certain. The CDR3 spans 15 residues. Trimming shortened V by 3 bases and J by 3 bases, and 15 bases separated the two germline ends. CDR1 is SQVTM, CDR2 ANQGSEA, per germline. CDR3 region: CSVDQRPPSYNEQFF. The CDR3 bases are TGCAGCGTTGACCAACGACCCCCTAGCTACAATGAGCAGTTCTTC.

This clonotype was counted a single time. The chain links TRBV15 to TRBJ1-2; tentatively, D is TRBD1 (5 bases). CDR3 length equals 13 residues. V gave up 4 bases and J gave up 8 bases, with 14 bases separating them. CDR1 is LNHNV, CDR2 YYDKDF, per germline (reference sequence). This CDR3 is CATSTGTSDGYTF. Written as DNA, the CDR3 is TGTGCCACCAGCACTGGGACTTCCGACGGCTACACCTTC.

This clonotype was observed a handful of times. This chain links TRBV3-1 with TRBJ2-3, with a weak D call TRBD2 (6 bases). Germline CDR1 is LGHDT and CDR2 is YNNKEL (reference sequence). V gave up 0 bases and J gave up 3 bases, with 16 bases separating them. The CDR3 sequence is 17 residues long. Here the CDR3 reads CASSQEGGAGITDTQYF. As DNA, the CDR3 is TGTGCCAGCAGCCAAGAAGGAGGGGCGGGAATAACAGATACGCAGTATTTT.

The V and J genes are TRBV27 and TRBJ2-3; D gene uncertain. Trimming cost V 1 base and J 2 bases, with 16 bases left between them. The CDR3 extends over 17 amino acids. Germline V CDR1 and CDR2: MNHEY, SMNVEV (reference sequence). The DNA for the CDR3 is TGTGCCAGCAGTTTATTGGGCTTCACTAAGCACACAGATACGCAGTATTTT. Its protein is CASSLLGFTKHTDTQYF.

This clonotype occurred a few times. Here the CDR3 reads CASSPRYPFTDTQYF. The CDR3 DNA sequence: TGTGCCAGCAGCCCCCGGTACCCTTTCACAGATACGCAGTATTTT. The chain joins TRBV7-2 to TRBJ2-3; D gene unclear. The V gene's germline CDR1 is SGHTA and CDR2 FQGNSA. The germline V and J ends were trimmed by 5 bases and 2 bases, with 14 bases remaining between them. The CDR3 totals 15 residues.

In its sample, this clonotype was seen a few times. This chain links TRBV11-2 with TRBJ2-5, with D possibly TRBD2 on 5 matching bases. The last part of the DNA fits TRBJ2-7 better; the J call may be wrong. Germline V CDR1 and CDR2: SGHAT, FQNNGV. CDR3 length: 15 residues. The CDR3 here is CASSLGLARVSEQYF. The CDR3 DNA is TGTGCCAGCAGCTTAGGGCTAGCTCGAGTGAGCGAGCAGTACTTC.

The chain links TRBV12-3 or TRBV12-4 to TRBJ2-5; D is undetermined. The CDR3 is made up of 13 amino acids. V lost 6 bases and J lost 1, with 9 bases in between. CDR3 nucleotide sequence: TGTGCCAGCAGAATCATTGCCCAAGAGACCCAGTACTTC. Its translation is CASRIIAQETQYF.

The count of this clonotype is one. The rearrangement joins TRBV4-2 to TRBJ1-1; D not resolved. There are 14 residues in the CDR3. The germline V gene has CDR1 LGHNA and CDR2 YNFKEQ. V lost 4 bases and J 1 base, leaving 10 bases between the germline ends. The DNA of the CDR3 is TGTGCCAGCAGCCCACGGCCCACGAACACTGAAGCTTTCTTT. It translates to CASSPRPTNTEAFF.

Comments on this clonotype: A much larger clonotype is one base distant, so this may be a read error. The rearrangement uses TRBV29-1 and TRBJ2-5; TRBD2 is a possible D gene (6 bases). The J call may be in error: the DNA end matches TRBJ2-1 better. The CDR3 spans 13 residues. CDR1 SQVTM and CDR2 ANQGSEA come from the germline V gene. For the CDR3, the DNA is TGCAGCGTTGCGTCGGGAGAAAGAGAGACCCAGTTCTTC. Translated: CSVASGERETQFF.

This clonotype occurred a few times. The chain links TRBV5-1 to TRBJ2-6; D not resolved. This CDR3 spans 16 amino acids. The V end was cut by 7 bases, the J end by 4 bases, with 18 bases between. CDR1 and CDR2 from the germline V gene are SGHRS and YFSETQ. The CDR3: CASGSSNFGGANVLTF. CDR3 coding DNA: TGCGCCAGCGGGTCGTCAAACTTCGGCGGGGCCAACGTCCTGACTTTC.